The TCR beta chain under discussion was sequenced for a study of blood T cell repertoires in COVID-19. Across the study: From T cells, B-cell-depleted T cells, or PBMCs came the material, which was cDNA or gDNA.

In the original analysis: Estimation of nucleated cell counts relied on the amplification of reference gene primers. Generated by immunoSEQ multiplex PCR, the TCRdb table keeps only in-frame clones and is missing some. V and J calls plus clone size are reproduced from that table; the DNA served to infer D and trimming. The sample lists around 170,000 clones; around 80% were seen once. Enrolled during active infection, Seattle patients were then followed longitudinally. This TCR came from an elderly woman with COVID-19, enrolled during active disease. Material: peripheral blood.

This chain's CDR3 is CASSSWTGGVRGYTF. The CDR3 region has the DNA TGTGCCAGCAGTTCATGGACAGGGGGAGTGCGTGGCTACACCTTC. This chain joins TRBV27 and TRBJ1-2; 10 bases are shared with TRBD1. After removal of 4 bases from V and 7 bases from J, the junction contained 9 bases not matched to a gene. Germline values: CDR1 MNHEY, CDR2 SMNVEV (reference sequence). The CDR3 loop spans 15 amino acids.